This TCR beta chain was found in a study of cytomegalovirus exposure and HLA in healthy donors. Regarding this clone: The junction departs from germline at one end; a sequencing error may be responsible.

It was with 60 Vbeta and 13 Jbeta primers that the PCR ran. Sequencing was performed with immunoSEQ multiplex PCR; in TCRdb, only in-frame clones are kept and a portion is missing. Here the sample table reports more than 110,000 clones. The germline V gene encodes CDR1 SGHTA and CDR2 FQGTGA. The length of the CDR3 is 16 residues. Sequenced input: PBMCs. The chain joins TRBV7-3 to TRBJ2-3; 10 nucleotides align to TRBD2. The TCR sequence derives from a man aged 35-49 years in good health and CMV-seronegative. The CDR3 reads CASSLTSGAVLDTQYF. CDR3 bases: TGTGCCAGCAGCCTAACTAGCGGGGCGGTTTTGGATACGCAGTATTTT.